This TCR beta chain originates from a study of cytomegalovirus exposure and HLA in healthy donors. The sample holds one count of this clone. V shed 11 bases and J 3 bases; nucleotides not matched to a gene: 7. There are 14 residues in the CDR3. The germline V gene encodes CDR1 ENHRY and CDR2 SYGVKD. A multiplex PCR was run with 60 Vbeta primers and 13 Jbeta primers. The protocol was immunoSEQ multiplex PCR, while the TCRdb copy is restricted to in-frame clones and leaves out a portion. Of 150,000 to 200,000 clones in the sample, 76% were seen once. This receptor was identified in a man aged 18 to 35 in good health and CMV-seronegative. J is TRBJ2-7 and V is TRBV10-3; 13 nucleotides line up with TRBD2. Material for sequencing was PBMCs. The CDR3 nucleotides read TGTGCCGCCGGGACTAGCGGGACCAACTACGAGCAGTACTTC. The encoded protein is CAAGTSGTNYEQYF.